This TCR beta chain is from a study of blood T cell repertoires in COVID-19. Study background: The cDNA or gDNA used as material had been derived from T cells, B-cell-depleted T cells, or PBMCs.

Trimming took off 1 base at V and 1 base at J, with 13 bases between the two ends. The germline V gene has CDR1 LGHDT and CDR2 YNNKEL (reference sequence). The CDR3 runs 16 residues. Assay: immunoSEQ multiplex PCR; the TCRdb copy retains only in-frame clones and omits some. This sample has fewer than 450,000 clones, with approximately 86% found just once. This clonotype originated in a woman in her forties with acute COVID-19. The V gene is TRBV3-1 (or the pseudogene TRBV3-2), the J gene TRBJ2-5; TRBD1 might be the D (5 bases). The sequenced sample consisted of PBMCs or T cells enriched from blood (not recorded which). The CDR3 nucleotides read TGTGCCAGCAGCCAAGCCCTACAGGTATTCCAAGAGACCCAGTACTTC. Its protein product is CASSQALQVFQETQYF.